This entry lists 19 T cell receptor beta chains sequenced from one sample in a study of blood T cell repertoires in COVID-19 (dated by TCRdb to about 2020). Library preparation was by the immunoSEQ multiplex PCR assay. Sourced from immuneACCESS, this table was stored by TCRdb with only in-frame sequences that have V and J called. A share of the clones is absent; for the studies checked, an unresolved V gene accounts for under half, and the remainder has no known explanation. In this sample the table shows approximately 210,000 clones, approximately 80% of which occur a single time. Clones ranked in the top ten supply roughly 7.8% of the sample. Sequenced material: peripheral blood. The origin of the receptors is a woman over 75 with COVID-19, enrolled during active disease.

This clone was observed a handful of times. CDR3 DNA: TGTGCCAGCAGTTTAGGCTGGTACGAGCAGTACTTC. This gives the protein CASSLGWYEQYF. The rearrangement joins TRBV28 to TRBJ2-7, with no clear D. The CDR3 loop spans 12 amino acids. V was trimmed by 2 bases and J by 4 bases, leaving 6 bases between them. Per germline, CDR1 MDHEN and CDR2 SYDVKM.

The gene calls are TRBV7-8 and TRBJ2-5; 10 nucleotides agree with TRBD1. After removal of 5 bases from V and 5 bases from J, the junction contained 8 bases not matched to a gene. CDR1 is SGHVS and CDR2 is FQNEAQ in the germline V gene. The CDR3 has 15 residues. The CDR3 loop is CASSIHGTGDETQYF. The CDR3 bases are TGTGCCAGCAGCATCCACGGGACAGGGGACGAGACCCAGTACTTC. The full variable domain, its missing parts supplied by reference TRBV7-8 and TRBJ2-5, is GAGVSQSPRYKVAKRGQDVALRCDPISGHVSLFWYQQALGQGPEFLTYFQNEAQLDKSGLPSDRFFAERPEGSVSTLKIQRTQQEDSAVYLCASSIHGTGDETQYFGPGTRLLVL.

The chain employs TRBV5-1 and TRBJ2-2, with D possibly being TRBD1 (6 bases). Germline CDR1 is SGHRS and CDR2 is YFSETQ. Trimming removed 3 bases at V and 0 bases at J, with 9 bases between. The CDR3 consists of 15 residues. The CDR3 sequence: CASSWTAANTGELFF. DNA of the CDR3: TGCGCCAGCAGCTGGACAGCCGCGAACACCGGGGAGCTGTTTTTT.

The chain combines TRBV28 with TRBJ1-2, with D possibly being TRBD1 (6 bases). The CDR3 is made up of 14 amino acids. Germline V gene sequence: CDR1 MDHEN, CDR2 SYDVKM. The V end lost 4 bases, the J end lost 5 bases, and 14 bases lay between the germline ends. In DNA, the CDR3 is TGTGCCAGCAGTTCCCGACAGGCTTTGTATGGCTACACCTTC. Its translation: CASSSRQALYGYTF.

V and J are TRBV6-5 and TRBJ1-2; tentative D call: TRBD1 (5 bases). The CDR3 sequence is 13 residues long. With 7 bases removed from V and 4 bases from J, the gap between germline ends came to 13 bases. CDR1 and CDR2 (germline): MNHEY, SVGAGI. This chain's CDR3 is CASKQDLGYGYTF. DNA for the CDR3: TGTGCCAGCAAACAGGACCTTGGCTATGGCTACACCTTC.

The V call is TRBV3-1 (or the pseudogene TRBV3-2), the J call TRBJ2-1; 7 positions match TRBD2. V dropped 5 bases and J dropped 3; count of bases not matched to a gene: 10. CDR1 and CDR2 (germline): LGHDT, YNNKEL (reference sequence). CDR3 length equals 16 residues. The CDR3 DNA reads as TGTGCCAGCAGCTACCGGGCGGCTAGCGGCTACAATGAGCAGTTCTTC. Its translation: CASSYRAASGYNEQFF.

The V and J genes are TRBV27 and TRBJ2-7, with D perhaps TRBD2 (7 bases). The CDR3 is 14 residues long. From germline, CDR1 is MNHEY and CDR2 SMNVEV (reference sequence). The ends were cut back, 6 bases at V and 0 bases at J, with 12 bases in the middle. The CDR3: CASSWGGSSYEQYF. Here the CDR3 DNA reads TGTGCCAGCAGCTGGGGGGGCAGCTCCTACGAGCAGTACTTC.

The genes are TRBV28 and TRBJ2-3; possibly TRBD2 for D (5 bases). This CDR3 has 13 amino acids. V lost 7 bases to trimming and J lost 7 bases, with 15 bases between them. Germline V gene sequence: CDR1 MDHEN, CDR2 SYDVKM. Here the CDR3 reads CASMKGGLNTQYF. The CDR3, as DNA: TGTGCCAGCATGAAGGGCGGGTTGAATACGCAGTATTTT.

The chain joins TRBV19 to TRBJ2-2; 9 positions match TRBD2. The V segment lost 7 bases and the J segment 2 bases; nucleotides outside the gene matches: 11. The germline CDR1 and CDR2 sequences are LNHDA and SQIVND (reference sequence). The CDR3 has 17 residues. The CDR3 coding sequence is TGTGCCAGTACTAAAGCGGGGGGCCCTGTCAACACCGGGGAGCTGTTTTTT. Translating it yields CASTKAGGPVNTGELFF.

This rearrangement joins TRBV28 to TRBJ2-7, with 8 positions matching TRBD2. The junction had 11 bases not matched to a gene; V was cut back by 3 bases and J by 4 bases. The germline gives CDR1 MDHEN, CDR2 SYDVKM. This CDR3 is 16 amino acids long. The CDR3 spells CASSFPRSGRGYEQYF. Written as DNA, the CDR3 is TGTGCCAGCAGTTTCCCGCGGAGCGGGAGAGGTTACGAGCAGTACTTC.

The chain is built from TRBV7-2 and TRBJ2-1; D perhaps matches TRBD2 (6 bases). Germline V gene lookup returns CDR1 SGHTA and CDR2 FQGNSA. The CDR3 extends over 18 amino acids. V lost 3 bases and J lost 0, with 18 bases in between. The CDR3 is CASSFNLLAVSSYNEQFF. For the CDR3, the DNA is TGTGCCAGCAGCTTCAACCTCTTAGCGGTTAGCTCCTACAATGAGCAGTTCTTC.

This clone was observed a single time. The chain carries TRBV12-3 or TRBV12-4 and TRBJ2-1, with D possibly TRBD1 on 5 matching bases. V was trimmed by 4 bases and J by 10 bases, leaving 8 bases between them. CDR3 length: 11 residues. CDR3 coding DNA: TGTGCCAGCAGTTCCACAGGAGAGCAGTTCTTC. It specifies CASSSTGEQFF.

J is TRBJ2-3 and V is TRBV7-8, with D maybe TRBD2 (6 bases). The CDR3 is made up of 13 amino acids. V lost 5 bases, J lost 11 bases, and 17 bases lay in between. CDR1 SGHVS and CDR2 FQNEAQ come from the germline V gene. The CDR3 bases are TGTGCCAGCAGCCGAACACAGACTAGTTTGCAGTATTTT. Its protein is CASSRTQTSLQYF.

A word on this clone: Within the sample, other DNA sequences also encode this same CDR3. V gene TRBV9 combines with J gene TRBJ1-3; no definite D call. CDR1 is SGDLS and CDR2 is YYNGEE in the germline V gene. The CDR3 consists of 14 residues. V lost 0 bases and J 0 bases, leaving 4 bases between the germline ends. In DNA form, the CDR3 reads TGTGCCAGCAGCGTAGCAGTCTCTGGAAACACCATATATTTT. It specifies CASSVAVSGNTIYF.

This clone was found a few times. The sample has other DNA sequences that encode this CDR3 too. The V and J genes are TRBV9 and TRBJ1-3; 7 bases are shared with TRBD1. The CDR3 runs to 17 residues. J gave up 1 base and V 0 bases, and 7 bases lay outside the gene matches. Germline values: CDR1 SGDLS, CDR2 YYNGEE. The CDR3 DNA follows: TGTGCCAGCAGCGTAGAATCAGGGGGTAGGTCTGGAAACACCATATATTTT. This sequence encodes CASSVESGGRSGNTIYF. Looking up the rest from reference TRBV9 and TRBJ1-3 gives the full variable domain: DSGVTQTPKHLITATGQRVTLRCSPRSGDLSVYWYQQSLDQGLQFLIQYYNGEERAKGNILERFSAQQFPDLHSELNLSSLELGDSALYFCASSVESGGRSGNTIYFGEGSWLTVV.

The rearrangement joins TRBV6-5 to TRBJ2-5; 7 bases line up with TRBD2. With V trimmed by 5 bases and J by 5 bases, 11 bases remained unmatched. The germline V gene encodes CDR1 MNHEY and CDR2 SVGAGI. CDR3 size: 15 residues. The CDR3 region is CASSLSREVGETQYF. CDR3 DNA sequence: TGTGCCAGCAGTCTCTCCCGGGAGGTCGGGGAGACCCAGTACTTC.

The chain combines TRBV5-5 with TRBJ1-1; D uncertain. Germline V gene data show CDR1 as SGHKS and CDR2 as YYEKEE (reference sequence). V gave up 4 bases and J gave up 2 bases, with 12 bases separating them. CDR3 length: 14 residues. This CDR3 is CASSPGRFNTEAFF. DNA for the CDR3: TGTGCCAGCAGCCCCGGCAGGTTTAACACTGAAGCTTTCTTT.

Only one count was recorded for this clone. This chain connects TRBV28 to TRBJ1-2; tentative D call: TRBD1 (5 bases). CDR1 and CDR2 from the germline V gene are MDHEN and SYDVKM. Trimming cost V 4 bases and J 3 bases, with 18 bases left between them. The CDR3 has 16 amino acids. CDR3 DNA: TGTGCCAGCAGTTCGGGACTCACCCTGGGTGACTATGGCTACACCTTC. Translated: CASSSGLTLGDYGYTF.

The V gene is TRBV15, the J gene TRBJ1-3; D possibly corresponds to TRBD1 (6 bases). The CDR3 loop spans 17 amino acids. V was trimmed by 0 bases and J by 2 bases, leaving 14 bases between them. Germline assignment: CDR1 LNHNV and CDR2 YYDKDF (reference sequence). This CDR3 is CATSRDSTPGAGNTIYF. The CDR3 DNA reads TGTGCCACCAGCAGAGATTCTACCCCAGGGGCTGGAAACACCATATATTTT.